This T cell receptor beta chain came from a study of T cell repertoires in ileal Crohn's disease. Study observations and caveats: High-frequency clones were more common in sorted CD8 than CD4 cells. Every patient over 26.8% clonality showed endoscopic recurrence. Within the first postoperative year, endoscopy came at median about 7.3 months.

Some clones are missing from TCRdb's copy, which holds only in-frame ones; the method was immunoSEQ multiplex PCR. Of 55,000 to 65,000 clones in the sample, less than 90% were seen once. Remarks on this clone: Its antigen is unknown.

The sample's time point: neoterminal ileum biopsy at postoperative endoscopy, about 6 months after surgery. Adults with ileal or ileocolonic Crohn's disease and an indication for resection were eligible. This CDR3 has 12 residues. Germline lookup yields CDR1 SGHTS and CDR2 YDEGEE. Germline trimming cut 4 bases from V and 9 bases from J; bases unmatched to any gene: 6. The origin of this receptor is an adult with Crohn's disease. The chain carries TRBV5-8 and TRBJ1-2, with 7 nucleotides matching TRBD1. Sequenced input: ileal tissue. In DNA form, the CDR3 reads TGTGCCAGCAGCGCCACAGGGGACTGCTACACCTTC. It specifies CASSATGDCYTF.